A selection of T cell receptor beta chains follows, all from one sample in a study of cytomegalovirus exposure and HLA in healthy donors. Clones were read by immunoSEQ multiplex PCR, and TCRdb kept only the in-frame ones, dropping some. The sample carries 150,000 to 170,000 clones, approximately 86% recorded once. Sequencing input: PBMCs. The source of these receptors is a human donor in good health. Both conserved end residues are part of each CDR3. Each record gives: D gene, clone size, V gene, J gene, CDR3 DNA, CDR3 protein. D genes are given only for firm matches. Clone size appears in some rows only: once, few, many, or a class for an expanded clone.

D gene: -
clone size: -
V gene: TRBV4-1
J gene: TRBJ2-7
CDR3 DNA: TGCGCCAGCAGCCAAGACGAAGACATCGCCTACGAGCAGTACTTC
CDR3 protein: CASSQDEDIAYEQYF

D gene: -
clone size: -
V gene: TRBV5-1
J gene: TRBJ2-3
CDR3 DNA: TGCGCCAGCAGCTTGGTGGGCTTAGCGGAATCCACAGATACGCAGTATTTT
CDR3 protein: CASSLVGLAESTDTQYF

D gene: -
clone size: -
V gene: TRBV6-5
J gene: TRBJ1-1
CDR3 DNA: TGTGCCAGCACCCCGGGGGGGGGCACTGAAGCTTTCTTT
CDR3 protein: CASTPGGGTEAFF

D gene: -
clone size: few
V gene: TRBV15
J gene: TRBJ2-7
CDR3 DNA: TGTGCCACCAGCAGGGCCCGCGGGGCCTACGAGCAGTACTTC
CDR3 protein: CATSRARGAYEQYF

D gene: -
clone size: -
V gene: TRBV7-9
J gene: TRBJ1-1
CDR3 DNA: TGTGCCAGCACCTCTCTCCAGGGGCCGTTGAAGTTGGCTTTCTTT
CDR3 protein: CASTSLQGPLKLAFF

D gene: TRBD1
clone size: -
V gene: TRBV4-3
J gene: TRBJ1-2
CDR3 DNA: TGCGCCAGCAGCCACAACCCAGGGGGCAGGAGCGGCTACACCTTC
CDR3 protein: CASSHNPGGRSGYTF

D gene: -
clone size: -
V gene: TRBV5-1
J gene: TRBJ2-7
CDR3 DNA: TGCGCCAGCAGCCGGGACTTCGCCTACGAGCAGTACTTC
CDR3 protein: CASSRDFAYEQYF

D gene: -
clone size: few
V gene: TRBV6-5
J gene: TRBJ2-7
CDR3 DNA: TGTGCCAGCAGGGTTAGGACGGGATGGAACTACGAGCAGTACTTC
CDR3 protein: CASRVRTGWNYEQYF

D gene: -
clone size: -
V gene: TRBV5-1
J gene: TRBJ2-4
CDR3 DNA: TGCGCCAGCAGCCTAGACTTGCACGGGGACATTCAGTACTTC
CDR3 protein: CASSLDLHGDIQYF

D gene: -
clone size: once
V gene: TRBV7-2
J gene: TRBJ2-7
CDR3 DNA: TGTGCCAGCAGCTTAGATGGGACACCGTCGTACGAGCAGTACTTC
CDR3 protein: CASSLDGTPSYEQYF

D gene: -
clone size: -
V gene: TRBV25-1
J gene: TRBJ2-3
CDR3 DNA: TGTGCCAGCCAAATCGGGCGGGACAGCACTAGCACAGATACGCAGTATTTT
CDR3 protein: CASQIGRDSTSTDTQYF

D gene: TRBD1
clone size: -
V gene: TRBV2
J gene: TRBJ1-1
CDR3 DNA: TGTGCCAGCAGGGGGGACAGGGTAGAGGGGATGGGGATGAACACTGAAGCTTTCTTT
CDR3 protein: CASRGDRVEGMGMNTEAFF

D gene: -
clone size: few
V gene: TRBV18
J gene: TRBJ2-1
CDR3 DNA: TGTGCCAGCTCACCACTCGTCAATGAGCAGTTCTTC
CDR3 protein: CASSPLVNEQFF

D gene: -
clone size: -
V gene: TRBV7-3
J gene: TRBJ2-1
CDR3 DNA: TGTGCCAGCAGCTTGACAGTAACCACCTACAATGAGCAGTTCTTC
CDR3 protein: CASSLTVTTYNEQFF

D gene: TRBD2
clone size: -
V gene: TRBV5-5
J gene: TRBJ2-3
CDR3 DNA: TGTGCCAGCAGTAGCGCCCGGACTAGCGGGGGAGGTGATACGCAGTATTTT
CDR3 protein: CASSSARTSGGGDTQYF

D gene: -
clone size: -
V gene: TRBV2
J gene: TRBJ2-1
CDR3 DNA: TGTGCCAGCAGTGAACTGAATGAGCAGTTCTTC
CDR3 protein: CASSELNEQFF

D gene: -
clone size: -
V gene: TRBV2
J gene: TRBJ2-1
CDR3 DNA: TGTGCCAGCAGTGAATTGGCAGGTAGCGTCTATGAGCAGTTCTTC
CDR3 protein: CASSELAGSVYEQFF

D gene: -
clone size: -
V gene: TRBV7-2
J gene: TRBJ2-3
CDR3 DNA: TGTGCCAGCAGCTTTGGACAGCGCTGGACAGATACGCAGTATTTT
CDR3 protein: CASSFGQRWTDTQYF

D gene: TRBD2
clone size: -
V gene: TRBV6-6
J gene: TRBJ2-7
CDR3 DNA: TGTGCCAGCAGTTCAACGGGGGGCTACGAGCAGTACTTC
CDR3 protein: CASSSTGGYEQYF

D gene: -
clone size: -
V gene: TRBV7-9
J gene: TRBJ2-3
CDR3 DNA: TGTGCCAGCAGCTTAAGTAACAGGAACACAGATACGCAGTATTTT
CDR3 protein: CASSLSNRNTDTQYF

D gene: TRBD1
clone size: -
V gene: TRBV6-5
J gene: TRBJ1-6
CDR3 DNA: TGTGCCAGCAGTTACTTAAGACAGGGCGGTTCACCCCTCCACTTT
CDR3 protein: CASSYLRQGGSPLHF

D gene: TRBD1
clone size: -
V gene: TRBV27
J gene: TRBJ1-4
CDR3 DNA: TGTGCCAGCAGTTGGCGTTACAGGGGGCAGGTTAATGAAAAACTGTTTTTT
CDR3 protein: CASSWRYRGQVNEKLFF

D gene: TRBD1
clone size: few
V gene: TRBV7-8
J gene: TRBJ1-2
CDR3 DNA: TGTGCCAGCAGCCATGTCGACAGGGAACCCTATGGCTACACCTTC
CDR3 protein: CASSHVDREPYGYTF

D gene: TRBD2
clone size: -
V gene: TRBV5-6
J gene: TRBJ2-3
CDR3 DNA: TGTGCCAGCAGCGTAGCGGGGGTCACAGATACGCAGTATTTT
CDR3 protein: CASSVAGVTDTQYF

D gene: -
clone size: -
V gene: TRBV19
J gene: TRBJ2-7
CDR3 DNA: TGTGCCAGTAGACCCGGGACATCCGCCTCCTACGAGCAGTACTTC
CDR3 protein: CASRPGTSASYEQYF

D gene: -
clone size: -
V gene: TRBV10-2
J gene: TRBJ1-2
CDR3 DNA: TGCGCCAGCAGTCGTCGGGGGGGCTACACCTTC
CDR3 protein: CASSRRGGYTF

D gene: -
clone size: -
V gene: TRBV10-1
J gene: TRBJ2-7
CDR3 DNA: TGCGCCAGCAGTGAAACCCCCCGGGAAGTCTCCTACGAGCAGTACTTC
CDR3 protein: CASSETPREVSYEQYF

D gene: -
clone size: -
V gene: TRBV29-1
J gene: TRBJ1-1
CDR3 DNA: TGCAGCGTTCCAGGGGTCCTGAACACTGAAGCTTTCTTT
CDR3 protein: CSVPGVLNTEAFF

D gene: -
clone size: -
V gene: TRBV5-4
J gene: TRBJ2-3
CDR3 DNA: TGTGCCAGCAGCTCATTCACAGATACGCAGTATTTT
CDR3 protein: CASSSFTDTQYF

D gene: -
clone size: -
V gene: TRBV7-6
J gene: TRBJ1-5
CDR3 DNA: TGTGCCAGCAGCCGGAGGGGGGGCAGCAATCAGCCCCAGCATTTT
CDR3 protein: CASSRRGGSNQPQHF

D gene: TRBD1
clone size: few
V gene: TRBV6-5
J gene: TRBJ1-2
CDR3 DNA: TGTGCCAGCAGCCTCGGACAGGGCCCTGGCTACACCTTC
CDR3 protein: CASSLGQGPGYTF